This T cell receptor beta chain was obtained from a study of blood T cell repertoires in COVID-19. From germline, CDR1 is LGHNT and CDR2 FRNRAP. Trimming removed 0 bases at V and 5 bases at J, with 14 bases between. The CDR3 runs 16 residues. This clone has just a few counts. The repertoire was sequenced with immunoSEQ multiplex PCR; TCRdb's copy has only in-frame clones and lacks some. Here the sample spans some 150,000 clones, less than 90% being singletons. V and J are TRBV12-5 and TRBJ1-5; D is perhaps TRBD1 (5 bases). The specimen sequenced was PBMCs or T cells enriched from blood (not recorded which). This TCR was recovered from a woman aged 50 to 60 who had been exposed to COVID-19. This chain's CDR3 is CASGLVKGPRDQPQHF. As DNA, the CDR3 is TGTGCTAGTGGTTTGGTAAAGGGCCCCAGGGATCAGCCCCAGCATTTT.